This T cell receptor beta chain was profiled in a study of shared clonotypes between healthy human individuals. Turning to the study itself: Researchers drew samples from two women and three men aged 18 to 49.

For this clone: Its antigen is unidentified.

Study-wide results and caveats: Relative to their counterparts shared across all four donors, non-shared clonotypes exhibited diminished generation probabilities. Of the naive CD4 clonotypes, around 5% were shared across a few donors.

Clones were sequenced by immunoSEQ multiplex PCR, and TCRdb holds only the in-frame ones, with some missing. The sample holds 950,000 to 1,100,000 clones, more than 60% seen once. CD4+ cell separation produced CD45RA+ naive and CD45RA-negative memory subsets. With 3 bases clipped from V and 2 bases from J, the junction kept 8 bases outside the gene matches. The germline gives CDR1 MNHNS, CDR2 SASEGT. This CDR3 has 17 amino acids. Sequencing was performed on memory CD4+ T cells sorted from blood. Subset here: CD45RA-negative fraction. This receptor was obtained from a man between 18 and 35 years old in good health. The chain employs TRBV6-1 and TRBJ1-3; 9 nucleotides agree with TRBD1. DNA of the CDR3: TGTGCCAGCAGTGATTCCCGGGACAGGGTTACTGGAAACACCATATATTTT. Protein sequence: CASSDSRDRVTGNTIYF.